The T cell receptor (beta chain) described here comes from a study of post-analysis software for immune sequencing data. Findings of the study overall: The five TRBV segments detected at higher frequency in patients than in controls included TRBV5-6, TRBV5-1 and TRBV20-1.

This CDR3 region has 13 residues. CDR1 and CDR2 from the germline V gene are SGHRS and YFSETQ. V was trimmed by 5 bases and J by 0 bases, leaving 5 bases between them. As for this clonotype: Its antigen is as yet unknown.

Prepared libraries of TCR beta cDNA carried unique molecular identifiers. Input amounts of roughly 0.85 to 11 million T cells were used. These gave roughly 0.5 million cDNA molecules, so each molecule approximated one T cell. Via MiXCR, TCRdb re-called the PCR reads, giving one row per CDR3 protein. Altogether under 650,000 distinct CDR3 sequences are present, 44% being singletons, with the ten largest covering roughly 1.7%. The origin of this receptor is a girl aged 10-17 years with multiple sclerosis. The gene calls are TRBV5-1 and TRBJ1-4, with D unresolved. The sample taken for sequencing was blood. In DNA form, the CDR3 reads TGCGCCAGCAGTACTACAACTAATGAAAAACTGTTTTTT. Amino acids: CASSTTTNEKLFF.